The present entry profiles one T cell receptor (beta chain) with its context. Its antigen is unidentified. The data stem from a study of shared clonotypes between healthy human individuals. Profiling relied on immunoSEQ multiplex PCR, and the TCRdb table lists in-frame clones only, not all of them. The table records 2 million to 2.5 million clones, 85% to 95% of them present only once. The V gene's germline CDR1 is SGHRS and CDR2 YFSETQ. The CDR3 totals 14 residues. Trimming left V 4 bases short and J 3 bases short, with 11 bases between. Study results and caveats: Some clonotypes were shared by all four sorted-subset donors, while others were not shared. The non-shared ones had lower generation probabilities than the shared ones.

The sequencing input was naive CD4+ T cells from PBMCs. As for subset: CD45RA+ positively selected. The chain joins TRBV5-1 to TRBJ1-5; D may be TRBD1 (6 bases). The source of this sequence is a man aged 18-30 years in good health. Some clones in this sample may be carry-over from other donors' samples. The CDR3 region has the DNA TGCGCCAGCAGCACAGGACAGCTCAATCAGCCCCAGCATTTT. It translates to CASSTGQLNQPQHF.